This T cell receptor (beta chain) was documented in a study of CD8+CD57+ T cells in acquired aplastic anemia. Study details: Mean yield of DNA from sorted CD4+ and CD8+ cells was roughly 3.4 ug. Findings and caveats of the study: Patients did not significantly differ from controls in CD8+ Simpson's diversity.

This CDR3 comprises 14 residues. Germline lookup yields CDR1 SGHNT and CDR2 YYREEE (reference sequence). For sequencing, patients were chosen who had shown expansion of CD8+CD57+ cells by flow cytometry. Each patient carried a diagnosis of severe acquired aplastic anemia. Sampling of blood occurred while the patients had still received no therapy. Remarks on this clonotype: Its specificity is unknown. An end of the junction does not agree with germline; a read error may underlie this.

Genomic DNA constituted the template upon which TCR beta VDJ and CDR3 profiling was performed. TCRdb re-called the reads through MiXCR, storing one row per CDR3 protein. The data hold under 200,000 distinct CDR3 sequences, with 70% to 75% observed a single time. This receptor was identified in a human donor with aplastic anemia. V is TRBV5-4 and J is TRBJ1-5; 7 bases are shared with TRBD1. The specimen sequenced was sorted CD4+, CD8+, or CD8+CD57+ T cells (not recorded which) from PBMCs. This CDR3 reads CASSQGQRDQPQHF. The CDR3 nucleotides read TGCGCCAGCAGCCAGGGACAGCGAGATCAGCCCCAGCATTTT.